The next 9 T cell receptor beta chains were all read from a single sample in a study of cytomegalovirus exposure and HLA in healthy donors. In the PCR, 60 Vbeta and 13 Jbeta primers were used. Using immunoSEQ multiplex PCR, the repertoire was profiled, and TCRdb retains in-frame clones only, with some absent. The sample yields 150,000 to 200,000 clones, approximately 85% seen once. The source material was PBMCs. The source is a man younger than 30 in good health and CMV-seropositive.

The chain couples TRBV7-2 to TRBJ1-5; TRBD1 agrees at 8 bases. The CDR3 covers 14 residues. From germline, CDR1 is SGHTA and CDR2 FQGNSA. V lost 4 bases, J lost 5 bases, and 4 bases stayed unmatched. Here the CDR3 reads CASSSRTGHQPQHF. For the CDR3, the DNA is TGTGCCAGCAGCTCCCGGACAGGGCATCAGCCCCAGCATTTT.

This clone was observed a few times. The V call is TRBV9, the J call TRBJ2-3; TRBD2 matches at 11 bases. With 3 bases clipped from V and 5 bases from J, the junction kept 2 bases outside the gene matches. Germline CDR1 SGDLS, CDR2 YYNGEE. This CDR3 has 14 residues. CDR3 DNA sequence: TGTGCCAGCAGCGCTAGCGGGGGGTTAGATACGCAGTATTTT. It yields the protein CASSASGGLDTQYF.

V and J are TRBV19 and TRBJ1-6; no reliable D call. The CDR3 is 17 residues long. The V end lost 3 bases, the J end lost 6 bases, and 18 bases lay between the germline ends. CDR1 LNHDA and CDR2 SQIVND come from the germline V gene (reference sequence). CDR3 sequence reads: CASSIWAYNTSNSPLHF. Here the CDR3 DNA reads TGTGCCAGTAGTATTTGGGCCTACAATACCTCTAATTCACCCCTCCACTTT.

The chain links TRBV2 to TRBJ1-5, with 8 bases fitting TRBD1. V was clipped by 0 bases and J by 7 bases; unmatched bases: 11. The CDR3 is 17 residues long. Germline CDR1 reads SNHLY; CDR2 reads FYNNEI. CDR3: CASSEASRQGLGQPQHF. The CDR3, as DNA: TGTGCCAGCAGTGAAGCTTCTAGACAGGGGTTAGGGCAGCCCCAGCATTTT.

Written as DNA, the CDR3 is TGTGCCAGCAGCTTGGCATCGGGGGGTCCTATGTACAATGAGCAGTTCTTC. Its translation is CASSLASGGPMYNEQFF. V is TRBV5-6 and J is TRBJ2-1; TRBD2 matches 7 bases. CDR3 size: 17 residues. CDR1 and CDR2 (germline): SGHDT, YYEEEE. The V segment lost 0 bases and the J segment 4 bases; nucleotides outside the gene matches: 10. Using reference TRBV5-6 and TRBJ2-1 for the parts outside the CDR3, the full variable domain is DAGVTQSPTHLIKTRGQQVTLRCSPKSGHDTVSWYQQALGQGPQFIFQYYEEEERQRGNFPDRFSGHQFPNYSSELNVNALLLGDSALYLCASSLASGGPMYNEQFFGPGTRLTVL.

This rearrangement joins TRBV5-4 to TRBJ2-2, with 12 bases matching TRBD1. This CDR3 region has 15 residues. Germline CDR1 is SGHNT and CDR2 is YYREEE (reference sequence). Trimming at V came to 4 bases and at J to 4 bases, leaving 2 bases not matched to a gene. This CDR3 reads CASSGDRGPTGELFF. CDR3 bases: TGTGCCAGCAGCGGGGACAGGGGGCCCACCGGGGAGCTGTTTTTT.

The genes are TRBV4-1 and TRBJ1-4; D possibly corresponds to TRBD1 (5 bases). V lost 4 bases and J lost 5, with 17 bases in between. The CDR3 sequence is 16 residues long. CDR1 and CDR2 from the germline V gene are MGHRA and YSYEKL. The CDR3 protein is CASSRGERGLNEKLFF. The CDR3 bases are TGCGCCAGCAGCCGTGGGGAACGGGGACTAAATGAAAAACTGTTTTTT.

The chain recombines TRBV4-3 with TRBJ2-6, with 7 bases fitting TRBD1. Losses at the gene ends were 0 bases for V and 13 bases for J; bases not matched to a gene: 6. Germline values: CDR1 LGHNA, CDR2 YSLEER. The CDR3 length is 14 residues. The CDR3 here is CASSQEGQVPVLTF. The DNA of the CDR3 is TGCGCCAGCAGCCAAGAAGGACAGGTCCCAGTCCTGACTTTC.

The V and J genes are TRBV29-1 and TRBJ2-3, with a tentative D call TRBD1 (5 bases). With 4 bases removed from V and 0 bases from J, the gap between germline ends came to 5 bases. Germline CDR1 is SQVTM and CDR2 is ANQGSEA. This CDR3 has 12 amino acids. Written as DNA, the CDR3 is TGCAGCGTTGGGGGCAGCACAGATACGCAGTATTTT. Protein sequence: CSVGGSTDTQYF.